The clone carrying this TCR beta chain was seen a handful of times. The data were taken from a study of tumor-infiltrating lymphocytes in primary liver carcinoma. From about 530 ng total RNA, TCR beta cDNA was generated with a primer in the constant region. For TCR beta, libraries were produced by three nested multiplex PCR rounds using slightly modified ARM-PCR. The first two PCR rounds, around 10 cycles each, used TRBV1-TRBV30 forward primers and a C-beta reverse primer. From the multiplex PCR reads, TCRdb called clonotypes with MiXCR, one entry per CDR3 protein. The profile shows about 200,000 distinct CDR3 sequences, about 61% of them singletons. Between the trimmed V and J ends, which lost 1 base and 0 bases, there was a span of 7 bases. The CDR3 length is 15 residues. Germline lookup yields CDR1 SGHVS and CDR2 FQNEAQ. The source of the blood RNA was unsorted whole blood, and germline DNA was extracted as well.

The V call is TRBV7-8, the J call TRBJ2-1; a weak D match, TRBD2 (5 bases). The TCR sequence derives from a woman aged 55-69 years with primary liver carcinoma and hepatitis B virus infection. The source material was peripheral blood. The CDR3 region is CASSLERSSYNEQFF. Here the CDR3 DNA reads TGTGCCAGCAGCTTAGAGCGGAGCTCCTACAATGAGCAGTTCTTC.